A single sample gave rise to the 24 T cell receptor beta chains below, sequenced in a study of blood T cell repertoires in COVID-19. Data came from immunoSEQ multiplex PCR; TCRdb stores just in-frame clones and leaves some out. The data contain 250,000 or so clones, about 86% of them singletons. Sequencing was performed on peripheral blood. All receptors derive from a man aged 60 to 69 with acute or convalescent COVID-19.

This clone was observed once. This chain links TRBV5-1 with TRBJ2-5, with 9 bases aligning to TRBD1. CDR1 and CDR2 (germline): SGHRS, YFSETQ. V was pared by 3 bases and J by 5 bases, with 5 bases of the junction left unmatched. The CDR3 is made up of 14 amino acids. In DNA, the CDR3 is TGCGCCAGCAGCTGGGGGGACAGGGAGGAGACCCAGTACTTC. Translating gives CASSWGDREETQYF. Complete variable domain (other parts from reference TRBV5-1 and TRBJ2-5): KAGVTQTPRYLIKTRGQQVTLSCSPISGHRSVSWYQQTPGQGLQFLFEYFSETQRNKGNFPGRFSGRQFSNSRSEMNVSTLELGDSALYLCASSWGDREETQYFGPGTRLLVL.

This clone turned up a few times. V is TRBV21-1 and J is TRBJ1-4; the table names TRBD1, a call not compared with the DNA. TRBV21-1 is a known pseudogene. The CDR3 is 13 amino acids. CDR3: CASSRLGAEKLFF. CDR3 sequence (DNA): TGTGCCAGCAGCCGGTTGGGGGCGGAAAAACTGTTTTTT.

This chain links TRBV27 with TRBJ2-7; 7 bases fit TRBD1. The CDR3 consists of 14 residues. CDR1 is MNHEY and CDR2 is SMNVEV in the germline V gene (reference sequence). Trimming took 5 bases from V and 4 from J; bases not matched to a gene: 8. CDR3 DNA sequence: TGTGCCAGCAGTAGGGACAGACAACAATACGAGCAGTACTTC. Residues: CASSRDRQQYEQYF.

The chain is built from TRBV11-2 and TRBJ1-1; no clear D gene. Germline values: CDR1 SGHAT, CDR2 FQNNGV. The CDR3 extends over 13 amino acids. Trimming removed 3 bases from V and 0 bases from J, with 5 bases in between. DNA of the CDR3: TGTGCCAGCAGCTTTCGGGTGAACACTGAAGCTTTCTTT. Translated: CASSFRVNTEAFF.

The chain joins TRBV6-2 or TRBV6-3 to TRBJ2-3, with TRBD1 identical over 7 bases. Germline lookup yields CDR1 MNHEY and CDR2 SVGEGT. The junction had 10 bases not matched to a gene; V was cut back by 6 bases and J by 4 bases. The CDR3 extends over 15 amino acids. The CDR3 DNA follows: TGTGCCAGCAGCAAAAGACAGGGACGGGCAGATACGCAGTATTTT. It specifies CASSKRQGRADTQYF.

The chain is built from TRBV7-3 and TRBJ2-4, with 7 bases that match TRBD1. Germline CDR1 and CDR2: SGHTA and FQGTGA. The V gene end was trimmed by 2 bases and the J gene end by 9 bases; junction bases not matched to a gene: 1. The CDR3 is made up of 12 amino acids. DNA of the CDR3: TGTGCCAGCAGCTTACCAGGGGGCATTCAGTACTTC. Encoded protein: CASSLPGGIQYF. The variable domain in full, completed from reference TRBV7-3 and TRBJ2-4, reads GAGVSQTPSNKVTEKGKYVELRCDPISGHTALYWYRQSLGQGPEFLIYFQGTGAADDSGLPNDRFFAVRPEGSVSTLKIQRTERGDSAVYLCASSLPGGIQYFGAGTRLSVL.

CDR3 residues: CASRGTGRNSPLHF. Written as DNA, the CDR3 is TGTGCCAGTAGAGGGACAGGGAGGAATTCACCCCTCCACTTT. The V call is TRBV19, the J call TRBJ1-6, with 9 positions matching TRBD1. This CDR3 has 14 residues. Per germline, CDR1 LNHDA and CDR2 SQIVND (reference sequence). Losses at the gene ends were 6 bases for V and 7 bases for J; bases not matched to a gene: 4.

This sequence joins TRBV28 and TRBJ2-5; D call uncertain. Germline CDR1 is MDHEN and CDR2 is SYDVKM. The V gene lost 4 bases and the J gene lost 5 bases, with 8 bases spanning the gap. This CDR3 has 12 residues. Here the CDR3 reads CASSSRLETQYF. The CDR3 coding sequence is TGTGCCAGCAGTTCCAGACTGGAGACCCAGTACTTC.

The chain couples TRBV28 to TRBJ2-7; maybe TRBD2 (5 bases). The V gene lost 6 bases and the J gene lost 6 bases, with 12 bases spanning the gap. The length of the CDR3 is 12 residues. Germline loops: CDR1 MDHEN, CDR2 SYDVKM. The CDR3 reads CASSPGVGEQYF. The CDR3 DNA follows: TGTGCCAGCAGCCCCGGGGTAGGCGAGCAGTACTTC.

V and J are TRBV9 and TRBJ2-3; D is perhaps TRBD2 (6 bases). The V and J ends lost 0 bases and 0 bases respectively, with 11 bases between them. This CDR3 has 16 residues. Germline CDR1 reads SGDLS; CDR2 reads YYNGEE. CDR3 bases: TGTGCCAGCAGCGTAGCTCGCCTAGCGAGCACAGATACGCAGTATTTT. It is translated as CASSVARLASTDTQYF. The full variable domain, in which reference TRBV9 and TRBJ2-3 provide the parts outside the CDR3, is DSGVTQTPKHLITATGQRVTLRCSPRSGDLSVYWYQQSLDQGLQFLIQYYNGEERAKGNILERFSAQQFPDLHSELNLSSLELGDSALYFCASSVARLASTDTQYFGPGTRLTVL.

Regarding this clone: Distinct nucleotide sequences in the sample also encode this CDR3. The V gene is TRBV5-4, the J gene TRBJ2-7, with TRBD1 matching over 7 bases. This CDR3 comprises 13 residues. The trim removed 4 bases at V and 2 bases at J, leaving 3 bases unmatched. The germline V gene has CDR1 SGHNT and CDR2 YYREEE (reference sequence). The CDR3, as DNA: TGTGCCAGCAGCCCAGACAGGGCCTACGAGCAGTACTTC. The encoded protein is CASSPDRAYEQYF.

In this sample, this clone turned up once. CDR3 in amino acids: CASSLLQPGSTDTQYF. In DNA form, the CDR3 reads TGTGCCAGCAGCTTACTCCAGCCGGGGAGCACAGATACGCAGTATTTT. The chain combines TRBV7-6 with TRBJ2-3; perhaps TRBD2 as D (5 bases). In germline, CDR1 is SGHVS, CDR2 FNYEAQ. The CDR3 loop spans 16 amino acids. V lost 2 bases and J 0 bases, leaving 12 bases between the germline ends.

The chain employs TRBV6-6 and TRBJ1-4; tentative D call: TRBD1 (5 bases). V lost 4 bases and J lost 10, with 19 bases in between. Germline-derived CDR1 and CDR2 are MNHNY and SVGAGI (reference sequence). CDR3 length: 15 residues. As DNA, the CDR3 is TGTGCCAGCAGTTCTACCAATGACAGTCGGGCAAAACTGTTTTTT. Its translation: CASSSTNDSRAKLFF.

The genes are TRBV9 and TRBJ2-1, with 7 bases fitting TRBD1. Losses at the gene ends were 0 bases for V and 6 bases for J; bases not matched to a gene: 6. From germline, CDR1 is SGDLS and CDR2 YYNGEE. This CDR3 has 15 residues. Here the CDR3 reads CASSVEETGTNEQFF. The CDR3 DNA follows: TGTGCCAGCAGCGTAGAGGAGACAGGGACCAATGAGCAGTTCTTC. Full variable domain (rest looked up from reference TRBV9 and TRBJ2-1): DSGVTQTPKHLITATGQRVTLRCSPRSGDLSVYWYQQSLDQGLQFLIQYYNGEERAKGNILERFSAQQFPDLHSELNLSSLELGDSALYFCASSVEETGTNEQFFGPGTRLTVL.

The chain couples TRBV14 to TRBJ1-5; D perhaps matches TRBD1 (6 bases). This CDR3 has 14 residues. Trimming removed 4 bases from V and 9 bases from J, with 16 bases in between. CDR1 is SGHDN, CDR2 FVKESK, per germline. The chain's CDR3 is CASSRTGTSGPQHF. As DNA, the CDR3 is TGTGCCAGCAGCCGCACAGGGACCTCGGGGCCCCAGCATTTT.

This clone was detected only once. The CDR3 region is CATSYSTNEKLFF. The CDR3 DNA reads as TGTGCCACCTCTTATAGTACCAATGAAAAACTGTTTTTT. The V and J genes are TRBV19 and TRBJ1-4; D remains unclear. The germline V gene has CDR1 LNHDA and CDR2 SQIVND (reference sequence). V lost 10 bases to trimming and J lost 5 bases, with 14 bases between them. The length of the CDR3 is 13 residues.

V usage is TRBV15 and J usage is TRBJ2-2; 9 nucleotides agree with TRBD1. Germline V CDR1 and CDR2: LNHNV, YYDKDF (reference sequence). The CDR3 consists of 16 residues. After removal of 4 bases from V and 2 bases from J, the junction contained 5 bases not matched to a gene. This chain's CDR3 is CATSIGDRENTGELFF. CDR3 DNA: TGTGCCACCAGCATTGGGGACAGGGAAAACACCGGGGAGCTGTTTTTT.

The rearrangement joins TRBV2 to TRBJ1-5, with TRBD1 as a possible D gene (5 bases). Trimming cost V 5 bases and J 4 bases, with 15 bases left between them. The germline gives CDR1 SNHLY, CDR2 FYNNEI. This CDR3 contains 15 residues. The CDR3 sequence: CASSSLPGGNQPQHF. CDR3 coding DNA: TGTGCCAGCAGTTCCCTTCCGGGGGGGAATCAGCCCCAGCATTTT.

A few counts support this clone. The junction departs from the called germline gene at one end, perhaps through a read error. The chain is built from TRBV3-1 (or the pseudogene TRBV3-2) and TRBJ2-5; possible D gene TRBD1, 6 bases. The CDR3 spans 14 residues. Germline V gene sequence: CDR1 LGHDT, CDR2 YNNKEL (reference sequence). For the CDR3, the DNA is TGTGCCAGCAGCAAAGACAGGAACCAAGAGACCCAGTACTTC. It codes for CASSKDRNQETQYF.

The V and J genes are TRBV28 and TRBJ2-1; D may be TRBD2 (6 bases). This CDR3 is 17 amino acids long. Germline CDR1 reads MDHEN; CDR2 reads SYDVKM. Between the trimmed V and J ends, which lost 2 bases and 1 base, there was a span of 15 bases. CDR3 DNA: TGTGCCAGCAGTTTAGGGTTTGGGGGAGGTTCCTACAATGAGCAGTTCTTC. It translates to CASSLGFGGGSYNEQFF.

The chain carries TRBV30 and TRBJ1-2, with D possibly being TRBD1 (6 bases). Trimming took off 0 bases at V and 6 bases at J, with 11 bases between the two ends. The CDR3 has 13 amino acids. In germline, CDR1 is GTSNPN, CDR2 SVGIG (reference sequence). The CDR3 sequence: CAWSVGAGDGYTF. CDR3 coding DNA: TGTGCCTGGAGTGTGGGGGCAGGGGATGGCTACACCTTC.

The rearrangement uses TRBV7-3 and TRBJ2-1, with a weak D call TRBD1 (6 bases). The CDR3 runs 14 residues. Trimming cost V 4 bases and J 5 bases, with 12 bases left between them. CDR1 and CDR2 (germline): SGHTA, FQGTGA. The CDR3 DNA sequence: TGTGCCAGCAGCTACGGGACAAGTAACAATGAGCAGTTCTTC. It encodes CASSYGTSNNEQFF.

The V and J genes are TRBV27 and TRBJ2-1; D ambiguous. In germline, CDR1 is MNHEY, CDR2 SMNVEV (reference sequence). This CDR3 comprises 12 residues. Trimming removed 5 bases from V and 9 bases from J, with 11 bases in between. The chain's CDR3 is CASSPPSSEQFF. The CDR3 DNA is TGTGCCAGCAGTCCCCCTTCCAGTGAGCAGTTCTTC.

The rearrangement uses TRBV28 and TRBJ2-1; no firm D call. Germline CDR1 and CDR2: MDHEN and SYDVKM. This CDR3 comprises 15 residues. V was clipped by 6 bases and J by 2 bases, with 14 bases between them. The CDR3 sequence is CASSLSLSAYNEQFF. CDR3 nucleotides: TGTGCCAGCAGCCTAAGTTTAAGTGCCTACAATGAGCAGTTCTTC.